Listed below are T cell receptor beta chains from one sample, sequenced in a study of blood T cell repertoires in COVID-19. Assay: immunoSEQ multiplex PCR; the TCRdb copy retains only in-frame clones and omits some. In the table there are approximately 110,000 clones, 85% to 90% of which are singletons. The sample taken for sequencing was peripheral blood. The receptor set was obtained from a woman in her fifties or sixties with acute or convalescent COVID-19. The CDR3 runs from the conserved cysteine through the conserved F or W. The D gene is left open where the match is weak. Some rows mark clone size as missing; the rest say once, few, many or name a class of expanded clone.

v_gene	j_gene	abundance	d_gene	CDR3nt	CDR3aa
TRBV7-2	TRBJ2-7	few	TRBD2	TGTGCCAGCAGCTTAGAAGGGACTAGCGGACGTTTCGAGCAGTACTTC	CASSLEGTSGRFEQYF
TRBV3-1/TRBV3-2	TRBJ2-7	.	TRBD2	TGTGCCAGCAGCCAACCTTCGGGACTAGCGGGGGCCTACGAGCAGTACTTC	CASSQPSGLAGAYEQYF
TRBV2	TRBJ1-2	.	.	TGTGCCAGCAGGAGGGAGAATTATGGCTACACCTTC	CASRRENYGYTF
TRBV10-3	TRBJ1-4	few	.	TGTGCCATCAGTGAGTCGAGGGCAGGGGATGAAAAACTGTTTTTT	CAISESRAGDEKLFF
TRBV19	TRBJ1-2	.	.	TGTGCCAGTACGGGCTTAAGCGGCTATGGCTACACCTTC	CASTGLSGYGYTF
TRBV13	TRBJ2-3	.	TRBD2	TGTGCCAGCAGCTTGGGACTAGGTGGGGCAGATACGCAGTATTTT	CASSLGLGGADTQYF
TRBV3-1/TRBV3-2	TRBJ1-5	few	.	TGTGCCAGCAGCCAAGAAAACACTAGCAATCAGCCCCAGCATTTT	CASSQENTSNQPQHF
TRBV2	TRBJ1-4	.	.	TGTGCCAGCAGTGCCGCTTCTCCAAGGGGCATAGAGGAAAAACTGTTTTTT	CASSAASPRGIEEKLFF
TRBV6-5	TRBJ2-1	.	TRBD2	TGTGCCAGCGCGGGACTAGCGCCTTCCTACAATGAGCAGTTCTTC	CASAGLAPSYNEQFF
TRBV7-9	TRBJ2-5	once	TRBD2	TGTGCCAGCGGTCTGGCGGGGGGGTCCCAAGAGACCCAGTACTTC	CASGLAGGSQETQYF